The 23 T cell receptor beta chains in this list originate from one sample, sequenced in a study of blood T cell repertoires in COVID-19. Method: immunoSEQ multiplex PCR; TCRdb's copy keeps in-frame clones and lacks some. The data hold over 250,000 clones, with about four fifths observed a single time. The source material was PBMCs or T cells enriched from blood (not recorded which). These TCRs come from a man aged 35-49 years who had been exposed to COVID-19.

This rearrangement joins TRBV28 to TRBJ1-2; TRBD1 matches 9 bases. The CDR3 is made up of 14 amino acids. Germline V gives CDR1 MDHEN, CDR2 SYDVKM. The ends lost 8 bases at V and 6 bases at J; junction bases unmatched: 10. CDR3 amino acids: CASRPSWTGDGYTF. The DNA of the CDR3 is TGTGCCAGCCGTCCTTCGTGGACAGGGGATGGCTACACCTTC.

The chain links TRBV18 to TRBJ1-4; D is uncertain. The CDR3 contains 14 residues. Trimming shortened V by 3 bases and J by 10 bases, and 15 bases separated the two germline ends. The germline CDR1 and CDR2 sequences are KGHSH and LQKENI. DNA of the CDR3: TGTGCCAGCTCACCGGCGGGCGTGGCGGGAAAACTGTTTTTT. It specifies CASSPAGVAGKLFF.

The chain employs TRBV12-3 or TRBV12-4 and TRBJ2-5, with D uncertain. The CDR3 is 13 amino acids. V was trimmed by 7 bases and J by 3 bases, leaving 12 bases between them. The CDR3 DNA reads as TGTGCCAGCATACTATTTGAGAAAGAGACCCAGTACTTC. Its translation: CASILFEKETQYF.

The genes are TRBV6-5 and TRBJ1-1; no clear D gene. Germline V CDR1 and CDR2: MNHEY, SVGAGI. V gave up 1 base and J gave up 6 bases, with 3 bases separating them. CDR3 length: 11 residues. CDR3 region: CASSYLSEAFF. CDR3 in DNA: TGTGCCAGCAGTTACTTATCTGAAGCTTTCTTT.

V and J are TRBV5-4 and TRBJ1-6; 8 nucleotides agree with TRBD1. The CDR3 runs to 14 residues. V lost 4 bases, J lost 6 bases, and 3 bases stayed unmatched. CDR1 is SGHNT and CDR2 is YYREEE in the germline V gene (reference sequence). CDR3 DNA: TGTGCCAGCAGCCCACAGGGGGGTAATTCACCCCTCCACTTT. As protein: CASSPQGGNSPLHF.

The chain links TRBV6-2 or TRBV6-3 to TRBJ2-5; 7 positions match TRBD1. The junction had 10 bases not matched to a gene; V was cut back by 2 bases and J by 4 bases. The CDR3 covers 16 residues. Germline CDR1 MNHEY, CDR2 SVGEGT. The CDR3 here is CASSYGTALFRETQYF. The CDR3 DNA sequence: TGTGCCAGCAGTTACGGGACAGCCCTTTTCCGAGAGACCCAGTACTTC.

This sequence joins TRBV18 and TRBJ2-1; D is possibly TRBD1 (5 bases). This CDR3 has 14 amino acids. V gave up 3 bases and J gave up 6 bases, with 12 bases separating them. Per germline, CDR1 KGHSH and CDR2 LQKENI. CDR3 amino acids: CASSPMGRGNEQFF. In nucleotides, the CDR3 is TGTGCCAGCTCACCGATGGGTAGGGGCAATGAGCAGTTCTTC.

The rearrangement links TRBV30 to TRBJ1-1; 8 nucleotides line up with TRBD1. Germline CDR1 GTSNPN, CDR2 SVGIG (reference sequence). CDR3 length equals 12 residues. V was clipped by 8 bases and J by 1 base; unmatched bases: 3. The CDR3 DNA reads as TGTGCCCAAGGACAGGGGAACACTGAAGCTTTCTTT. It is translated as CAQGQGNTEAFF.

This clone has a handful of counts. J is TRBJ1-4 and V is TRBV5-4; 7 positions agree with TRBD1. This CDR3 contains 15 residues. Germline CDR1 reads SGHNT; CDR2 reads YYREEE (reference sequence). V trimming: 4 bases; J trimming: 3 bases; junction bases outside the gene matches: 6. CDR3 sequence reads: CASSPGQLANEKLFF. DNA for the CDR3: TGTGCCAGCAGCCCGGGACAGTTGGCTAATGAAAAACTGTTTTTT.

DNA for the CDR3: TGTGCCAGCGACGACATGACAGGGCTGAACTCACCCCTCCACTTT. Translated, it gives CASDDMTGLNSPLHF. V usage is TRBV7-9 and J usage is TRBJ1-6; the match to TRBD1 covers 7 bases. V lost 8 bases, J lost 10 bases, and 14 bases stayed unmatched. Germline V gene sequence: CDR1 SEHNR, CDR2 FQNEAQ (reference sequence). The CDR3 sequence is 15 residues long.

CDR3 sequence reads: CASSDSTKGTQYF. The CDR3 nucleotides read TGTGCCAGCAGTGACTCGACTAAAGGGACCCAGTACTTC. The gene calls are TRBV6-4 and TRBJ2-5, with D tentatively TRBD2 (5 bases). Germline V lookup: CDR1 MRHNA, CDR2 SNTAGT. The ends were cut back, 0 bases at V and 7 bases at J, with 9 bases in the middle. The CDR3 consists of 13 residues.

This clone was detected only a few times. The chain links TRBV19 to TRBJ1-5; the D is unclear. CDR3 length: 12 residues. V was cut by 5 bases and J by 4 bases, with 6 bases left in between. Germline CDR1 reads LNHDA; CDR2 reads SQIVND (reference sequence). CDR3 sequence: CASSPKNQPQHF. The CDR3 coding sequence is TGTGCCAGTAGTCCAAAAAATCAGCCCCAGCATTTT.

The rearrangement uses TRBV21-1 and TRBJ2-7; TRBD2, the table's D call, lacks a check against the DNA. TRBV21-1 is recorded as a pseudogene. The CDR3 is 19 residues long. The DNA for the CDR3 is TGTGCCAGCACCTACCCTAGGACTAGCGGGAGGGCCTGGACCTACGAGCAGTACTTC. Its translation: CASTYPRTSGRAWTYEQYF.

V gene TRBV6-1 combines with J gene TRBJ1-5; 8 bases are a match to TRBD1. Germline V CDR1 and CDR2: MNHNS, SASEGT. There are 17 residues in the CDR3. Trimming took 3 bases from V and 2 from J; bases not matched to a gene: 9. CDR3 in amino acids: CASSETSWTGRNQPQHF. In DNA form, the CDR3 reads TGTGCCAGCAGTGAGACAAGCTGGACAGGGCGCAATCAGCCCCAGCATTTT.

The CDR3 DNA is TGTGCCAGCAGCTTCGGTCCAGCGGGAGGGAGCACAGATACGCAGTATTTT. It is translated as CASSFGPAGGSTDTQYF. The chain uses TRBV5-6 and TRBJ2-3, with TRBD2 matching 10 bases. Germline CDR1 SGHDT, CDR2 YYEEEE. V gave up 2 bases and J gave up 0 bases; unmatched junction bases: 6. The CDR3 runs 17 residues.

The J gene is TRBJ1-2, the V gene TRBV6-1; D gene ambiguous. Germline CDR1 is MNHNS and CDR2 is SASEGT. CDR3 length: 13 amino acids. Trimming removed 1 base at V and 5 bases at J, with 8 bases between. The CDR3 nucleotides are TGTGCCAGCAGTGAAGGAACATTTTATGGCTACACCTTC. Encoded protein: CASSEGTFYGYTF.

The V and J genes are TRBV5-1 and TRBJ1-6; 7 nucleotides agree with TRBD1. Germline V gives CDR1 SGHRS, CDR2 YFSETQ. V was pared by 4 bases and J by 0 bases, with 19 bases of the junction left unmatched. The CDR3 extends over 21 amino acids. Here the CDR3 DNA reads TGCGCCAGCAGCGTCCGCGGAACAGGGGTTTCTGGAAGCTCCTATAATTCACCCCTCCACTTT. It is translated as CASSVRGTGVSGSSYNSPLHF.

The V gene is TRBV19, the J gene TRBJ1-1; 7 nucleotides match TRBD1. Germline trimming cut 7 bases from V and 1 base from J; bases unmatched to any gene: 3. The CDR3 spans 13 residues. CDR1 and CDR2 from the germline V gene are LNHDA and SQIVND (reference sequence). This chain's CDR3 is CASIRTGNTEAFF. In nucleotides, the CDR3 is TGTGCCAGTATCCGGACAGGGAACACTGAAGCTTTCTTT.

This clone has a count of ten or more. This rearrangement joins TRBV2 to TRBJ1-1; 8 nucleotides line up with TRBD1. Germline values: CDR1 SNHLY, CDR2 FYNNEI. The CDR3 spans 15 residues. Trimming cost V 8 bases and J 1 base; bases outside gene matches: 9. The CDR3 sequence: CASVSGQGPNTEAFF. CDR3 coding DNA: TGTGCCAGCGTCTCAGGACAGGGACCGAACACTGAAGCTTTCTTT.

The chain combines TRBV7-9 with TRBJ2-1; 9 positions match TRBD2. The J segment lost 8 bases and the V segment lost 3 bases, leaving 17 bases of the junction unmatched. This CDR3 spans 18 amino acids. Germline assignment: CDR1 SEHNR and CDR2 FQNEAQ (reference sequence). The CDR3 spells CASSFSPLISGSGYEQFF. In DNA form, the CDR3 reads TGTGCCAGCAGCTTCTCCCCGCTAATTAGCGGGAGTGGTTATGAGCAGTTCTTC.

There are a few counts of this clone. The chain couples TRBV28 to TRBJ2-7; TRBD2 matches 8 bases. Trimming removed 4 bases from V and 6 bases from J; junction bases left unmatched: 14. The CDR3 is made up of 16 amino acids. CDR1 MDHEN and CDR2 SYDVKM come from the germline V gene. Here the CDR3 DNA reads TGTGCCAGCAGTTCGACCCAGCGGGAGTATATTACCGAGCAGTACTTC. Amino acid sequence: CASSSTQREYITEQYF.

The J gene is TRBJ2-6, the V gene TRBV27; 13 nucleotides agree with TRBD2. The CDR3 is made up of 20 amino acids. With V trimmed by 6 bases and J by 1 base, 12 bases remained unmatched. Germline V gene lookup returns CDR1 MNHEY and CDR2 SMNVEV (reference sequence). In DNA, the CDR3 is TGTGCCAGCAGAAATACTAGCGGGAGGGCCTCGATGTCTGGGGCCAACGTCCTGACTTTC. Its protein is CASRNTSGRASMSGANVLTF.

On this clone itself: Other DNA sequences in this specimen translate into the identical CDR3. V is TRBV5-4 and J is TRBJ2-7; D remains unclear. The CDR3 has 12 amino acids. The V gene lost 3 bases and the J gene lost 0 bases, with 4 bases spanning the gap. Germline V gene lookup returns CDR1 SGHNT and CDR2 YYREEE (reference sequence). The CDR3 bases are TGTGCCAGCAGCTCGAGCTCCTACGAGCAGTACTTC. Its translation is CASSSSSYEQYF.